This T cell receptor beta chain was obtained from a study of post-analysis software for immune sequencing data. Study-wide background: The courses of disease that were included comprised relapsing-remitting, secondary progressive and progressive-relapsing multiple sclerosis. General study points: Comparison of patients with controls showed five TRBV segments more frequent in patients, TRBV5-6, TRBV5-1 and TRBV20-1 among them.

Unique molecular identifiers were built into the TCR beta cDNA libraries. TCRdb recomputed calls from the PCR reads with MiXCR, one row per CDR3 protein. The sample lists 800,000 to 950,000 distinct CDR3 sequences, 53% seen once, with about 4.8% in the top ten. Trimming left V 8 bases short and J 2 bases short, with 12 bases between. The CDR3 is 13 residues long. A note on this clonotype: Its target is not known.

This chain joins TRBV12-3 or TRBV12-4 and TRBJ2-5; no clear D. The clonotype was recovered from a girl between 5 and 17 years old with multiple sclerosis. The sequencing input was blood. CDR3 coding DNA: TGTGCCAGCGCCCGAGGAGATCAAGAGACCCAGTACTTC. It encodes CASARGDQETQYF.